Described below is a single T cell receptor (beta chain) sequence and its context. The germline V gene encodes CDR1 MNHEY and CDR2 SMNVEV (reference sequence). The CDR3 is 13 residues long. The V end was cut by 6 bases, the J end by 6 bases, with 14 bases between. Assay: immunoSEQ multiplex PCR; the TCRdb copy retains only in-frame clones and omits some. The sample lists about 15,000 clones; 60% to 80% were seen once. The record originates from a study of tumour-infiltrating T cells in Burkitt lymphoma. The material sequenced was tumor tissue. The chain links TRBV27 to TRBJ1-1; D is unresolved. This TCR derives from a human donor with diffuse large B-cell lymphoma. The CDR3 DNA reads TGTGCCAGCAGCCCCGGAGGCAATCCTGAAGCTTTCTTT. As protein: CASSPGGNPEAFF.